This T cell receptor beta chain was observed in a study of shared clonotypes between healthy human individuals. The CDR3 loop spans 15 amino acids. The ends lost 6 bases at V and 3 bases at J; junction bases unmatched: 2. Germline V gene sequence: CDR1 SNHLY, CDR2 FYNNEI. TCRdb's copy holds only in-frame clones and misses some; the assay was immunoSEQ multiplex PCR. The data hold about 960,000 clones, with around 80% observed a single time. Notes on the study in general: Investigators collected only blood, and repertoires in tissues likely differ. Since donors were few, the genetic and exposure-history diversity represented was limited.

This clone was counted many times. Its target is unknown. The TCR sequence derives from a man between 18 and 35 years old in good health. V gene TRBV2 combines with J gene TRBJ2-2; 12 bases fit TRBD2. Sequenced input: memory CD4+ T cells sorted from blood. Indicated subset: CD45RA-negative fraction. CDR3 bases: TGTGCCAGCAGGAGGACTAGCGGGGACACCGGGGAGCTGTTTTTT. Protein: CASRRTSGDTGELFF.